These 24 T cell receptor beta chains were all obtained from the same sample, sequenced in a study of T cells in Graves' hyperthyroidism and ophthalmopathy. Researchers amplified the TCR beta CDR3 regions from RNA transcripts. TCR CDR3 regions were first amplified by RT-PCR with HTBI primers. TCRdb analysed the multiplex PCR reads with MiXCR anew, one entry per CDR3 protein. This table has 650,000 to 700,000 distinct CDR3 sequences, approximately 15% appearing once. The sample taken for sequencing was blood. The receptor set was obtained from a middle-aged man with Graves' hyperthyroidism.

This clonotype was seen only a few times. The chain is built from TRBV18 and TRBJ2-2; weak D call: TRBD1 (6 bases). The CDR3 loop spans 16 amino acids. Germline V gene data show CDR1 as KGHSH and CDR2 as LQKENI. The V end lost 0 bases, the J end lost 1 base, and 9 bases lay between the germline ends. This CDR3 is CASSPPLGQNTGELFF. CDR3 nucleotides: TGTGCCAGCTCACCACCCTTGGGACAGAACACCGGGGAGCTGTTTTTT.

The V call is TRBV6-1, the J call TRBJ2-6; unclear D gene. Germline values: CDR1 MNHNS, CDR2 SASEGT. This CDR3 has 14 amino acids. With 4 bases removed from V and 4 bases from J, the gap between germline ends came to 8 bases. CDR3 residues: CASSAPGGANVLTF. CDR3 bases: TGTGCCAGCAGTGCCCCCGGGGGGGCCAACGTCCTGACTTTC.

This clonotype was recorded many times. V and J are TRBV20-1 and TRBJ2-7; 7 nucleotides align to TRBD1. V gave up 3 bases and J gave up 0 bases; unmatched junction bases: 8. Per the germline V gene, CDR1 is DFQATT and CDR2 is SNEGSKA (reference sequence). CDR3 length: 15 amino acids. The CDR3 loop reads CSASDPGTVSYEQYF. The CDR3 DNA is TGCAGTGCTAGTGACCCCGGGACAGTCTCCTACGAGCAGTACTTC.

As for this clonotype: A much more abundant neighbour one base away suggests this may be a read error. The chain links TRBV13 to TRBJ2-7, with 10 bases fitting TRBD2. The germline V gene has CDR1 PRHDT and CDR2 FYEKMQ (reference sequence). V shed 5 bases, J shed 3 bases, and the junction held 10 bases outside the gene matches. This CDR3 has 16 amino acids. The CDR3 nucleotides read TGTGCCAGCAGCACCCGGACTAGCGGAGACTTCTACGAGCAGTACTTC. It is translated as CASSTRTSGDFYEQYF.

This clonotype came up many times. The chain joins TRBV12-3 or TRBV12-4 to TRBJ2-3; no definite D call. There are 15 residues in the CDR3. V lost 3 bases to trimming and J lost 0 bases, with 10 bases between them. The CDR3 loop reads CASSFGSASTDTQYF. DNA of the CDR3: TGTGCCAGCAGTTTTGGCAGTGCTAGCACAGATACGCAGTATTTT.

This clonotype was seen ten or more times. This chain's CDR3 is CASSSKVGEQYF. CDR3 sequence (DNA): TGTGCCAGCAGTTCGAAAGTTGGAGAGCAGTACTTC. V is TRBV28 and J is TRBJ2-7; D is uncertain. V dropped 4 bases and J dropped 7 bases, with 11 bases sitting between them. Germline V gives CDR1 MDHEN, CDR2 SYDVKM. The CDR3 has 12 residues.

Many counts were recorded for this clonotype. V and J are TRBV28 and TRBJ1-2; D not certain. CDR3 size: 17 residues. Trimming took 3 bases from V and 1 from J, leaving 18 bases between them. Germline V gene lookup returns CDR1 MDHEN and CDR2 SYDVKM. CDR3 region: CASSLTLYETRNYGYTF. In nucleotides, the CDR3 is TGTGCCAGCAGTTTGACCCTCTATGAAACCCGTAACTATGGCTACACCTTC.

V usage is TRBV25-1 and J usage is TRBJ2-7, with D possibly matching TRBD1 (6 bases). Trimming left V 6 bases short and J 2 bases short, with 14 bases between. This CDR3 has 14 amino acids. Germline V gene sequence: CDR1 MGHDK, CDR2 SYGVNS. The chain's CDR3 is CASRGAGKTYEQYF. In DNA, the CDR3 is TGTGCCAGCAGGGGGGCAGGGAAAACCTACGAGCAGTACTTC.

In this sample, this clonotype turned up a few times. The chain recombines TRBV24-1 with TRBJ2-1; weak D call: TRBD2 (7 bases). V gave up 4 bases and J gave up 7 bases, with 19 bases separating them. Per the germline V gene, CDR1 is KGHDR and CDR2 is SFDVKD. The CDR3 is 16 amino acids. CDR3 region: CATSEGGRGLRNEQFF. CDR3 nucleotide sequence: TGTGCCACCAGTGAGGGGGGGCGGGGGCTTAGGAATGAGCAGTTCTTC.

Many counts were recorded for this clonotype. The V call is TRBV20-1, the J call TRBJ2-3; TRBD2 aligns across 12 bases. The germline V gene encodes CDR1 DFQATT and CDR2 SNEGSKA (reference sequence). Trimming removed 4 bases from V and 2 bases from J; junction bases left unmatched: 7. CDR3 length equals 16 residues. CDR3 bases: TGCAGTGCTATGACTAGCGGGAGAAGTAACACAGATACGCAGTATTTT. It is translated as CSAMTSGRSNTDTQYF.

In its sample, this clonotype was seen many times. The CDR3 loop is CASSPRDADSYEQYF. CDR3 sequence (DNA): TGTGCCAGCAGCCCCCGGGACGCCGACTCCTACGAGCAGTACTTC. The chain recombines TRBV9 with TRBJ2-7; tentatively, D is TRBD1 or TRBD2 (5 bases each). Trimming cost V 4 bases and J 0 bases, with 14 bases left between them. The CDR3 consists of 15 residues. Germline V CDR1 and CDR2: SGDLS, YYNGEE.

The V and J genes are TRBV6-5 and TRBJ2-1; D gene unclear. V lost 0 bases, J lost 0 bases, and 6 bases lay in between. Germline V gene lookup returns CDR1 MNHEY and CDR2 SVGAGI. There are 15 residues in the CDR3. In DNA form, the CDR3 reads TGTGCCAGCAGTTACTCAATTGGCTCCTACAATGAGCAGTTCTTC. This codes for CASSYSIGSYNEQFF.

CDR3 in amino acids: CASSSSGGPGANVLTF. In nucleotides, the CDR3 is TGTGCCAGCAGCTCAAGCGGGGGGCCCGGGGCCAACGTCCTGACTTTC. This rearrangement joins TRBV5-5 to TRBJ2-6; the match to TRBD2 covers 9 bases. With V trimmed by 3 bases and J by 4 bases, 5 bases remained unmatched. CDR1 is SGHKS and CDR2 is YYEKEE in the germline V gene (reference sequence). The CDR3 length is 16 residues.

The rearrangement uses TRBV6-5 and TRBJ2-1, with 15 positions matching TRBD2. Germline V lookup: CDR1 MNHEY, CDR2 SVGAGI. The CDR3 length is 15 residues. J gave up 7 bases and V 6 bases, and 4 bases lay outside the gene matches. The CDR3 nucleotides are TGTGCCAGCAGGTACGGGACTAGCGGGAGGAATGAGCAGTTCTTC. Translating gives CASRYGTSGRNEQFF.

The V gene is TRBV5-5, the J gene TRBJ2-2, with 7 bases aligning to TRBD2. Germline loops: CDR1 SGHKS, CDR2 YYEKEE (reference sequence). The V and J ends lost 1 base and 4 bases, in that order; junction bases with no gene match: 4. The CDR3 covers 15 residues. The CDR3 reads CASSLRGVPTGELFF. CDR3 DNA: TGTGCCAGCAGCTTGCGGGGGGTGCCCACCGGGGAGCTGTTTTTT.

This clonotype was detected many times. The V and J genes are TRBV19 and TRBJ1-1, with D unclear. The V and J ends lost 5 bases and 5 bases respectively, with 12 bases between them. This CDR3 region has 13 residues. Germline V gene data show CDR1 as LNHDA and CDR2 as SQIVND (reference sequence). The CDR3 sequence is CASSWSGGTEAFF. CDR3 bases: TGTGCCAGTAGTTGGTCAGGCGGGACTGAAGCTTTCTTT.

This clonotype was observed a few times. The DNA for the CDR3 is TGTGCCAGCAGCAAGACTAGCGGCCTATACAATGAGCAGTTCTTC. It codes for CASSKTSGLYNEQFF. This chain uses TRBV11-2 with TRBJ2-1, with 9 bases aligning to TRBD2. The germline CDR1 and CDR2 sequences are SGHAT and FQNNGV. The CDR3 extends over 15 amino acids. J lost 4 bases, V lost 5 bases, and 6 bases had no gene match.

The rearrangement uses TRBV20-1 and TRBJ2-3; tentatively, D is TRBD2 (5 bases). Looked up from germline, CDR1 is DFQATT and CDR2 is SNEGSKA (reference sequence). Trimming took off 6 bases at V and 2 bases at J, with 15 bases between the two ends. The CDR3 loop spans 14 amino acids. CDR3 amino acids: CSAWVRAPTDTQYF. The CDR3 DNA sequence: TGCAGTGCCTGGGTGAGGGCCCCCACAGATACGCAGTATTTT.

In this sample, this clonotype turned up many times. The rearrangement uses TRBV27 and TRBJ2-5; 9 bases are a match to TRBD2. CDR1 MNHEY and CDR2 SMNVEV come from the germline V gene (reference sequence). The CDR3 covers 14 residues. V lost 4 bases to trimming and J lost 4 bases; unmatched junction nucleotides: 4. CDR3 protein: CASSYGTSIETQYF. The CDR3 DNA is TGTGCCAGCAGTTATGGGACTAGCATAGAGACCCAGTACTTC.

The chain has TRBV28 and TRBJ1-5, with a possible D match to TRBD1 (6 bases). Germline V gene sequence: CDR1 MDHEN, CDR2 SYDVKM. The CDR3 has 13 residues. V lost 1 base, J lost 10 bases, and 11 bases lay in between. The chain's CDR3 is CASSLYQGRPQHF. The CDR3, as DNA: TGTGCCAGCAGTTTATACCAGGGGCGACCCCAGCATTTT.

The sample holds many counts of this clonotype. The genes are TRBV7-2 and TRBJ2-7; TRBD1 aligns across 8 bases. The CDR3 covers 15 residues. From germline, CDR1 is SGHTA and CDR2 FQGNSA. V lost 3 bases to trimming and J lost 5 bases; unmatched junction nucleotides: 9. CDR3 sequence: CASSFYRGSHNEQYF. In DNA form, the CDR3 reads TGTGCCAGCAGCTTTTACAGGGGGAGTCACAACGAGCAGTACTTC. The whole variable domain, remainder taken from reference TRBV7-2 and TRBJ2-7, is GAGVSQSPSNKVTEKGKDVELRCDPISGHTALYWYRQSLGQGLEFLIYFQGNSAPDKSGLPSDRFSAERTGGSVSTLTIQRTQQEDSAVYLCASSFYRGSHNEQYFGPGTRLTVT.

The CDR3 DNA follows: TGCAGCGTTGAAGATTACACCAATGAGCAGTTCTTC. Translating it yields CSVEDYTNEQFF. The V gene is TRBV29-1, the J gene TRBJ2-1; D is uncertain. The CDR3 totals 12 residues. Germline lookup yields CDR1 SQVTM and CDR2 ANQGSEA. Trimming stripped 0 bases from V and 6 bases from J, with 6 bases between.

This clonotype has at least ten counts. V and J are TRBV29-1 and TRBJ2-7, with D possibly being TRBD1 (5 bases). The CDR3 consists of 13 residues. Trimming stripped 3 bases from V and 2 bases from J, with 11 bases between. CDR1 SQVTM and CDR2 ANQGSEA come from the germline V gene. CDR3 region: CSVESDTPYEQYF. The CDR3 nucleotides read TGCAGCGTTGAGTCGGACACCCCCTACGAGCAGTACTTC.

This clonotype was recorded at least ten times. The rearrangement joins TRBV30 to TRBJ2-7; 9 nucleotides agree with TRBD1. Germline CDR1 reads GTSNPN; CDR2 reads SVGIG (reference sequence). With V trimmed by 3 bases and J by 3 bases, 6 bases remained unmatched. This CDR3 has 14 residues. CDR3 region: CAWRLGQGLYEQYF. CDR3 coding DNA: TGTGCCTGGAGGTTGGGACAGGGACTCTACGAGCAGTACTTC.